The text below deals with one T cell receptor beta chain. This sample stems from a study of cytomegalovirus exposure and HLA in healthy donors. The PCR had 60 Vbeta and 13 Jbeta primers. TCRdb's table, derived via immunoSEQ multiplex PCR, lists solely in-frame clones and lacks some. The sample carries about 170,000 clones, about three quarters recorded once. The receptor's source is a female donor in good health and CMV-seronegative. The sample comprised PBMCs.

The CDR3 region is CASSPESWRNTDTQYF. Here the CDR3 DNA reads TGTGCCAGCAGCCCCGAGTCATGGCGGAACACAGATACGCAGTATTTT. V and J are TRBV9 and TRBJ2-3; no clear D gene. This CDR3 comprises 16 residues. Trimming removed 4 bases from V and 2 bases from J, with 17 bases in between. CDR1 is SGDLS, CDR2 YYNGEE, per germline.